This entry is about one TCR beta chain. Its antigen target is currently unknown. Per-nucleotide qualities are absent, and no much larger clonotype sits a single base away. Spanning cysteine to phenylalanine, the CDR3 consists of 14 amino acids. Just the 42-base CDR3 DNA is kept, in frame starting at base 1. CDR1 SGHVS and CDR2 FNYEAQ are derived from the germline V gene. Trimming takes 5 bases off V and 0 bases off J; junction bases not matched to a gene: 4. These data are taken from a study of tumor-infiltrating lymphocytes in localized non-small cell lung cancer (dated by TCRdb to about 2021). Regarding the study in general: The cohort included patients whose samples were collected after neoadjuvant chemotherapy, as well as both smokers and never-smokers and several histologies. Each patient provided resected tumor tissue plus uninvolved lung tissue from the same patient, with the uninvolved lung tissue described as non-adjacent to the tumor. Flow cytometry, multiplex immunofluorescence, RNA-seq, exome sequencing and proteomics were applied to the same patients as TCR sequencing, which was one of several integrated assays. In total, the ICON cohort consisted of 140 or so surgical patients with localized non-small cell lung cancer who had their tumors resected. The paired tumor versus uninvolved lung comparison of immunoSEQ T-cell fraction included fewer than 65 patients. What the work shows at the level of the full study, not this receptor alone: No difference in TCR-derived T-cell fraction was observed between the flow cytometry-defined immunotypes IM1 (good prognosis) and IM2 (poor prognosis). Because different assays used different pieces of the same tissue, technical variation could not be distinguished from intratumor heterogeneity. In line with immunofluorescence CD3 counts, TCRbeta sequencing supported higher T cell infiltration in tumors compared with uninvolved lung tissue. No association of tumor T-cell fraction from TCR sequencing with recurrence-free survival was found (p = 0.61). Since assay coverage differed from patient to patient depending on how much tissue was available, TCR sequencing was done for only a subset of the cohort.

Enrollment in ICON was initiated in early 2016, and the last patient was enrolled in 2018. A subcohort of 76 patients provided fresh tumor and matched uninvolved tissue for in-depth immune analyses, with TCR sequencing among those analyses. No cell sorting was done, and TCR sequencing was instead run on DNA isolated from bulk tissue. The T-cell fraction in tumor and uninvolved lung tissue was obtained from TCR sequencing using the immunoSEQ assay. The source study handled its data this way. To analyze survival, patients were divided into a high T-cell fraction group (upper tertile) and a low T-cell fraction group (lower two tertiles), and the two groups were compared using a log-rank test. A signed-rank test was used to test paired tumor versus uninvolved lung differences in T-cell fraction. Drawn from immuneACCESS, this table holds only the in-frame rearrangements with V and J called that TCRdb kept. Clones are partly lost; checked studies trace under half to an unresolved V gene and leave the rest unexplained. V and J calls and clone size follow that table, whereas D and trimming were derived from the DNA. The sample table holds over 9,000 clones, of which roughly 84% were seen once. Together, the top ten hold approximately 8.4% of the sample.

The sequence links TRBV7-6 to TRBJ2-7; TRBD1 fits 7 bases in the junction. The TCR comes from a human donor with non-small cell lung cancer. The sample comprised lung tumor tissue. For the CDR3, the sequence is CASSGTESSYEQYF. Read as DNA, the sequence is TGTGCCAGCAGCGGGACAGAGAGCTCCTACGAGCAGTACTTC.